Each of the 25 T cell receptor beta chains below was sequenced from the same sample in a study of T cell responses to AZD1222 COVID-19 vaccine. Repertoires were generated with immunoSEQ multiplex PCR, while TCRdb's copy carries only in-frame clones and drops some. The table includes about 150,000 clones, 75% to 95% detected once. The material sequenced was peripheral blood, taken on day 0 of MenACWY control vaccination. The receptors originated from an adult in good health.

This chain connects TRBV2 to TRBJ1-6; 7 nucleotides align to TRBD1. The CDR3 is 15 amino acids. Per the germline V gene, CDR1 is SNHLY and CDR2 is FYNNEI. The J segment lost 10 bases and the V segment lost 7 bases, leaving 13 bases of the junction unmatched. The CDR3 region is CASNVGDRSGSPLHF. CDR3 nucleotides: TGTGCCAGCAACGTCGGGGACAGATCTGGATCACCCCTCCACTTT.

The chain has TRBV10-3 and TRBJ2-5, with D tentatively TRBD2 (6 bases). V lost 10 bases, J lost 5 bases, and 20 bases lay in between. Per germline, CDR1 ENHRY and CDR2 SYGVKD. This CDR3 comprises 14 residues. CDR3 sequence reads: CATGSRGRLETQYF. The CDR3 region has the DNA TGTGCCACCGGTAGTCGGGGGAGGTTGGAGACCCAGTACTTC.

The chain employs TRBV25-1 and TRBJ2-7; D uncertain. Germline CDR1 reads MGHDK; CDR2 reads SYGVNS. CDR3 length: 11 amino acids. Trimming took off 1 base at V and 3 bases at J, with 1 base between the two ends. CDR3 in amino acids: CASSEFYEQYF. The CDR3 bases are TGTGCCAGCAGTGAATTCTACGAGCAGTACTTC.

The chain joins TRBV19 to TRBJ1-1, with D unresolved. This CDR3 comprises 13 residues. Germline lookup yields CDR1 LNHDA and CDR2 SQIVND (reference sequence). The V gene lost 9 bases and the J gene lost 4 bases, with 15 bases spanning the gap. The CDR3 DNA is TGTGCCAGCGGGCTCGAAGTCGCCACTGAAGCTTTCTTT. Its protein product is CASGLEVATEAFF.

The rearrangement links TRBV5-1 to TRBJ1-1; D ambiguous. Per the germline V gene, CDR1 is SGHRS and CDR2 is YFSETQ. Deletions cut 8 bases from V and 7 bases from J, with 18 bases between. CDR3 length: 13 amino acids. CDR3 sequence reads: CASCGRPGDEAFF. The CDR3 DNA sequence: TGCGCCAGTTGCGGACGGCCCGGGGATGAAGCTTTCTTT. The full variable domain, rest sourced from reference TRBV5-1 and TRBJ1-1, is KAGVTQTPRYLIKTRGQQVTLSCSPISGHRSVSWYQQTPGQGLQFLFEYFSETQRNKGNFPGRFSGRQFSNSRSEMNVSTLELGDSALYLCASCGRPGDEAFFGQGTRLTVV.

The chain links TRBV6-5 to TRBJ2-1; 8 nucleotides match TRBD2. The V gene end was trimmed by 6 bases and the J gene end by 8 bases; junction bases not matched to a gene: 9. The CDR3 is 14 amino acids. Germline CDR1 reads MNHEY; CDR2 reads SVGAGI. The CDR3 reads CASRGLDGGYEQFF. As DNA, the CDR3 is TGTGCCAGCAGGGGACTAGATGGGGGCTATGAGCAGTTCTTC.

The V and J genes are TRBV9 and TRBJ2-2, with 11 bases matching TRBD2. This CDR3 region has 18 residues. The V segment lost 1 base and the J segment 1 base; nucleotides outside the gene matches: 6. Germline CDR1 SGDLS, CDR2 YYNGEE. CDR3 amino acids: CASSVYPGLAGNTGELFF. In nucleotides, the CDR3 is TGTGCCAGCAGCGTATACCCAGGACTAGCGGGGAACACCGGGGAGCTGTTTTTT.

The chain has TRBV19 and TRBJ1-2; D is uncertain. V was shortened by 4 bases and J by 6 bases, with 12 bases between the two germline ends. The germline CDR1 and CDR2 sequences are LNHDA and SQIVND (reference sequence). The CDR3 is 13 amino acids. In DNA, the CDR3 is TGTGCCAGTAGTAACACTGAAGGCCATGGCTACACCTTC. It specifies CASSNTEGHGYTF. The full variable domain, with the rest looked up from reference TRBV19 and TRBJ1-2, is DGGITQSPKYLFRKEGQNVTLSCEQNLNHDAMYWYRQDPGQGLRLIYYSQIVNDFQKGDIAEGYSVSREKKESFPLTVTSAQKNPTAFYLCASSNTEGHGYTFGSGTRLTVV.

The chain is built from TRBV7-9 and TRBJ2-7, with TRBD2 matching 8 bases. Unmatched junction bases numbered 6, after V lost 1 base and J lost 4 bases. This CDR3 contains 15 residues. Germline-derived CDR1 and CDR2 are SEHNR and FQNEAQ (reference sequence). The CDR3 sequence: CASSLGAGVLYEQYF. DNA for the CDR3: TGTGCCAGCAGCTTAGGAGCGGGGGTTTTGTACGAGCAGTACTTC.

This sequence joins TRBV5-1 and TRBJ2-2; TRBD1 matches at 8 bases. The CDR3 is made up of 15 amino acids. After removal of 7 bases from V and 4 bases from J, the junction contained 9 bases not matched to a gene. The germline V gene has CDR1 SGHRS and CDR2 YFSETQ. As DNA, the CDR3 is TGCGCCAGCTCATGGACAGGGTCGGGCACCGGGGAGCTGTTTTTT. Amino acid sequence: CASSWTGSGTGELFF. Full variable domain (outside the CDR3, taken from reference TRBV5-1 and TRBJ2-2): KAGVTQTPRYLIKTRGQQVTLSCSPISGHRSVSWYQQTPGQGLQFLFEYFSETQRNKGNFPGRFSGRQFSNSRSEMNVSTLELGDSALYLCASSWTGSGTGELFFGEGSRLTVL.

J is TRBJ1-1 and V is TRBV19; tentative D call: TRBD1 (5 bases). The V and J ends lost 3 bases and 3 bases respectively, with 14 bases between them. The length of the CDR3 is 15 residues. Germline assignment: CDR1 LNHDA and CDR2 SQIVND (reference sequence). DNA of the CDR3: TGTGCCAGTAGTATTTTGTTCAGGGAGGACACTGAAGCTTTCTTT. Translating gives CASSILFREDTEAFF.

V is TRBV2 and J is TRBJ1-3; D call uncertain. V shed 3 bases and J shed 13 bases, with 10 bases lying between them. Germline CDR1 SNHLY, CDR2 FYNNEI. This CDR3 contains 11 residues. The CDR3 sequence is CASSEGGIIYF. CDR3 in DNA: TGTGCCAGCAGTGAGGGAGGTATTATATATTTT.

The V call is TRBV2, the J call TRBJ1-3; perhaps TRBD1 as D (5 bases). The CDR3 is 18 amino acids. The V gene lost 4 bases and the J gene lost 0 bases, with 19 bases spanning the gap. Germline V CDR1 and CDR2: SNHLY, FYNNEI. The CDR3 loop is CASSVVRGRVFSGNTIYF. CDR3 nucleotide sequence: TGTGCCAGCAGTGTGGTTAGGGGCCGCGTATTCTCTGGAAACACCATATATTTT.

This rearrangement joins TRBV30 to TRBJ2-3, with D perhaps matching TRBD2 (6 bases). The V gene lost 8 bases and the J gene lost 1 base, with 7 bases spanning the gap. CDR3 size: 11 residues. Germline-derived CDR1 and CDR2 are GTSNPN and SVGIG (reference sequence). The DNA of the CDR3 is TGTGCCGGAGGGCGCACAGATACGCAGTATTTT. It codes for CAGGRTDTQYF.

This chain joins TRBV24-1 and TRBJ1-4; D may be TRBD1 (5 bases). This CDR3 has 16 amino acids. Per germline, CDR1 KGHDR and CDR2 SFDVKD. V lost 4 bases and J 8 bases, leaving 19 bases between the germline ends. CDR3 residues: CATSDSTGNDWEKLFF. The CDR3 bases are TGTGCCACCAGTGACTCCACAGGAAACGACTGGGAAAAACTGTTTTTT.

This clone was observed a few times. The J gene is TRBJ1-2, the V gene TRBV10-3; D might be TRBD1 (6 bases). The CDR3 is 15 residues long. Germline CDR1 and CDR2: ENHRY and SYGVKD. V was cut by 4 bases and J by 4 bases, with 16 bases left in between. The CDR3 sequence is CAISGTGSSVYGYTF. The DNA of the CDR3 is TGTGCCATCAGTGGCACAGGGTCCAGCGTCTATGGCTACACCTTC.

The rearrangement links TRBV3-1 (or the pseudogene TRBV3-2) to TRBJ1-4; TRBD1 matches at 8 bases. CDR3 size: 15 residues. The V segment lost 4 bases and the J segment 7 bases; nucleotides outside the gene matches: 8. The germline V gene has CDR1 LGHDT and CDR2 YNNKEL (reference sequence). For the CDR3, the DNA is TGTGCCAGCAGCCCTTTACACAGGGGGGGTGAAAAACTGTTTTTT. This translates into CASSPLHRGGEKLFF.

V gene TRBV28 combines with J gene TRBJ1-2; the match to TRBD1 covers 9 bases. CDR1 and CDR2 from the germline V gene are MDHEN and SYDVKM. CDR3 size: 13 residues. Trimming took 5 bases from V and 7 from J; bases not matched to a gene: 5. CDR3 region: CASSLTGGTGYTF. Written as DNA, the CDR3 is TGTGCCAGCAGTCTCACAGGGGGCACTGGCTACACCTTC.

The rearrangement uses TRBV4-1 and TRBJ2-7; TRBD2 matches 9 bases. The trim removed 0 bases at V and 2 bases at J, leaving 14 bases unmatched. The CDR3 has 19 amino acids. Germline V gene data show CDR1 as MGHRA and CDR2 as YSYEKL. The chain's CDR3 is CASSQDRGSGSSFPYEQYF. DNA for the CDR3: TGCGCCAGCAGCCAAGATAGGGGTAGCGGGAGTTCATTCCCCTACGAGCAGTACTTC.

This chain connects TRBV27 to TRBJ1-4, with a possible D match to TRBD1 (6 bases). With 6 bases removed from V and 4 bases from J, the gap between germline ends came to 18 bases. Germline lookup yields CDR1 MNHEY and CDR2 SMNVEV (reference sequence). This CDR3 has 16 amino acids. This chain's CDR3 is CASRSDSGQYNEKLFF. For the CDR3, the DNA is TGTGCCAGCAGATCTGATTCTGGACAGTATAATGAAAAACTGTTTTTT.

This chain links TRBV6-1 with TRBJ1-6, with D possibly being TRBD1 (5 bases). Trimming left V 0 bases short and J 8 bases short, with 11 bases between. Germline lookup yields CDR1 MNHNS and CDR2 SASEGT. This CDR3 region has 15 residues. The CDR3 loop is CASSEAGGSDSPLHF. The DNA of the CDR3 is TGTGCCAGCAGTGAAGCCGGGGGATCGGATTCACCCCTCCACTTT.

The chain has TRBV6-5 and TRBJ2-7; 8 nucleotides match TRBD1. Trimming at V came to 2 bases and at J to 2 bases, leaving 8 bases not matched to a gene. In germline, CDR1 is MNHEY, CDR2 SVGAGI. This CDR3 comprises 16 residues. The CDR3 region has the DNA TGTGCCAGCAGTTACCTCACCGGGACAGGACCCTACGAGCAGTACTTC. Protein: CASSYLTGTGPYEQYF.

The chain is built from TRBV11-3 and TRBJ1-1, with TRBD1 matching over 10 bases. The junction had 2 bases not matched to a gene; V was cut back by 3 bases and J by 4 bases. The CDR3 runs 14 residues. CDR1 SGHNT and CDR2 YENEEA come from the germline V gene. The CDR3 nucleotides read TGTGCCAGCAGCTTGGGACAGGGGTCCACTGAAGCTTTCTTT. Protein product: CASSLGQGSTEAFF.

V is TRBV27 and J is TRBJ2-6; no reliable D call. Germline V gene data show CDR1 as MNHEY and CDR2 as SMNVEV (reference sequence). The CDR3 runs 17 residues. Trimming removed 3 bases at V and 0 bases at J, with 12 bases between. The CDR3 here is CASSLAGTISGANVLTF. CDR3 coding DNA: TGTGCCAGCAGTTTGGCAGGAACGATCTCTGGGGCCAACGTCCTGACTTTC.

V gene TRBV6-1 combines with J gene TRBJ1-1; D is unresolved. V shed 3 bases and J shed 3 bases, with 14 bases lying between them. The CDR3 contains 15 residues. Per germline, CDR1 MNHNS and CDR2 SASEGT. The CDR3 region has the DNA TGTGCCAGCAGTGATGAGGTGGTGGTTTACACTGAAGCTTTCTTT. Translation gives CASSDEVVVYTEAFF.